The 32 T cell receptor beta chains reported below all come from one sample, sequenced in a study of OX40 agonist ivuxolimab in advanced cancers. Repertoires were generated with immunoSEQ multiplex PCR, while TCRdb's copy carries only in-frame clones and drops some. The sample yields 60,000 or so clones, about 90% seen once. The material was CD4+ or CD8+ T cells sorted from blood, obtained in a trial of the OX40 agonist ivuxolimab. These receptors came from an adult with an advanced solid tumor such as melanoma, head and neck, liver or kidney cancer.

The chain links TRBV15 to TRBJ2-7; D not certain. Germline CDR1 LNHNV, CDR2 YYDKDF (reference sequence). Trimming stripped 3 bases from V and 3 bases from J, with 6 bases between. This CDR3 is built from 12 residues. In DNA form, the CDR3 reads TGTGCCACCAGCAGGCCGTACTACGAGCAGTACTTC. It encodes CATSRPYYEQYF.

The J gene is TRBJ2-1, the V gene TRBV21-1. TRBV21-1 is a listed pseudogene. CDR3 size: 12 residues. This CDR3 reads CASRPPYNEQFF. The CDR3 DNA reads TGTGCCAGCAGACCCCCTTACAATGAGCAGTTCTTC.

This sequence joins TRBV5-4 and TRBJ2-1; perhaps D is TRBD1 or TRBD2 (5 bases each). V was pared by 0 bases and J by 15 bases, with 16 bases between. The germline V gene encodes CDR1 SGHNT and CDR2 YYREEE (reference sequence). The CDR3 consists of 13 residues. The DNA of the CDR3 is TGTGCCAGCAGCTTGGAGGATGGGGGATGGTTGTTCTTC. Translated, it gives CASSLEDGGWLFF.

V gene TRBV15 combines with J gene TRBJ2-7, with 9 bases identical to TRBD2. Germline V lookup: CDR1 LNHNV, CDR2 YYDKDF (reference sequence). J gave up 6 bases and V 4 bases, and 10 bases lay outside the gene matches. The CDR3 runs 15 residues. For the CDR3, the DNA is TGTGCCACCAGCATCACGGCGGGGGGGCCTGTCGAGCAGTACTTC. Protein: CATSITAGGPVEQYF.

The rearrangement links TRBV5-4 to TRBJ2-2; D remains ambiguous. This CDR3 is built from 13 residues. Germline CDR1 reads SGHNT; CDR2 reads YYREEE (reference sequence). The V gene lost 7 bases and the J gene lost 0 bases, with 7 bases spanning the gap. The CDR3 nucleotides are TGTGCCAGCCACTTCCCGAACACCGGGGAGCTGTTTTTT. Protein product: CASHFPNTGELFF.

V usage is TRBV2 and J usage is TRBJ2-3, with D maybe TRBD1 (6 bases). Trimming pared 5 bases from V and 9 bases from J, leaving 12 bases between. The CDR3 loop spans 12 amino acids. Germline lookup yields CDR1 SNHLY and CDR2 FYNNEI. The CDR3 coding sequence is TGTGCCAGCAGTAGGGTGGACAGCACGCAGTATTTT. Protein: CASSRVDSTQYF.

The chain is built from TRBV2 and TRBJ1-5, with D unresolved. In germline, CDR1 is SNHLY, CDR2 FYNNEI. The CDR3 extends over 13 amino acids. Between the trimmed V and J ends, which lost 6 bases and 3 bases, there was a span of 9 bases. CDR3 in DNA: TGTGCCAGCAGGCGCGTGTACAATCAGCCCCAGCATTTT. Protein: CASRRVYNQPQHF. The whole variable domain, filled in from reference TRBV2 and TRBJ1-5, reads EPEVTQTPSHQVTQMGQEVILRCVPISNHLYFYWYRQILGQKVEFLVSFYNNEISEKSEIFDDQFSVERPDGSNFTLKIRSTKLEDSAMYFCASRRVYNQPQHFGDGTRLSIL.

J is TRBJ2-6 and V is TRBV21-1. TRBV21-1 is marked as a pseudogene. The CDR3 consists of 11 residues. CDR3 nucleotides: TGTGCCAGCAGGGGGGCCAACGTCCTGACTTTC. The encoded protein is CASRGANVLTF.

This clone occurred once. The chain recombines TRBV2 with TRBJ1-6; tentative D call: TRBD1 (6 bases). This CDR3 has 14 residues. The germline gives CDR1 SNHLY, CDR2 FYNNEI. Trimming took off 7 bases at V and 5 bases at J, with 12 bases between the two ends. CDR3 sequence (DNA): TGTGCCAGCATGTTACAGGGAAATAATTCACCCCTCCACTTT. It yields the protein CASMLQGNNSPLHF.

The rearrangement joins TRBV9 to TRBJ2-1; TRBD2 matches 10 bases. The germline gives CDR1 SGDLS, CDR2 YYNGEE. The V and J ends lost 1 base and 10 bases, in that order; junction bases with no gene match: 2. There are 13 residues in the CDR3. DNA of the CDR3: TGTGCCAGCAGCGTAACTAGCGGGACAGAGCAGTTCTTC. Its translation: CASSVTSGTEQFF.

This clone was detected only once. This chain joins TRBV11-2 and TRBJ2-7; 10 bases match TRBD1. With 4 bases clipped from V and 1 base from J, the junction kept 4 bases outside the gene matches. Germline CDR1 and CDR2: SGHAT and FQNNGV. The length of the CDR3 is 15 residues. The CDR3 DNA reads TGTGCCAGCAGCTCCTGGACAGGGGGTTCCTACGAGCAGTACTTC. Residues: CASSSWTGGSYEQYF.

This clone has more than one count but fewer than ten. The chain joins TRBV7-9 to TRBJ1-2, with D uncertain. This CDR3 has 12 amino acids. The V end lost 8 bases, the J end lost 4 bases, and 11 bases lay between the germline ends. From germline, CDR1 is SEHNR and CDR2 FQNEAQ (reference sequence). CDR3 sequence: CASQAGTYGYTF. The DNA of the CDR3 is TGTGCCAGCCAGGCGGGAACCTATGGCTACACCTTC.

This chain connects TRBV10-1 to TRBJ2-3, with a tentative D call TRBD2 (5 bases). Germline V gene sequence: CDR1 WNHNN, CDR2 SYGVQD (reference sequence). The CDR3 consists of 13 residues. Between the trimmed V and J ends, which lost 2 bases and 10 bases, there was a span of 13 bases. CDR3 nucleotides: TGCGCCAGCAGTGAGGTCCGGGGTACATCGCAGTATTTT. Translating it yields CASSEVRGTSQYF.

The V gene is TRBV9, the J gene TRBJ1-5, with D maybe TRBD1 (5 bases). V gave up 3 bases and J gave up 0 bases, with 10 bases separating them. The germline V gene has CDR1 SGDLS and CDR2 YYNGEE. The CDR3 spans 15 residues. CDR3 amino acids: CASSGGSRSNQPQHF. CDR3 in DNA: TGTGCCAGCAGCGGGGGGTCCCGTAGCAATCAGCCCCAGCATTTT.

The J gene is TRBJ2-5, the V gene TRBV2, with a tentative D call TRBD2 (5 bases). The CDR3 length is 13 residues. The germline CDR1 and CDR2 sequences are SNHLY and FYNNEI. Trimming took off 8 bases at V and 5 bases at J, with 15 bases between the two ends. This CDR3 reads CASLPGGLETQYF. In DNA, the CDR3 is TGTGCCAGCTTGCCGGGCGGGCTGGAGACCCAGTACTTC.

This sequence joins TRBV11-2 and TRBJ2-1; D unresolved. Germline loops: CDR1 SGHAT, CDR2 FQNNGV. The CDR3 spans 16 residues. The germline V and J ends were trimmed by 0 bases and 1 base, with 10 bases remaining between them. Here the CDR3 reads CASSLEIQTSYNEQFF. Written as DNA, the CDR3 is TGTGCCAGCAGCTTAGAGATACAGACTTCCTACAATGAGCAGTTCTTC.

The chain is built from TRBV6-6 and TRBJ1-2; 9 bases are a match to TRBD1. Germline V lookup: CDR1 MNHNY, CDR2 SVGAGI (reference sequence). The CDR3 length is 13 residues. The junction had 5 bases not matched to a gene; V was cut back by 6 bases and J by 6 bases. The CDR3, as DNA: TGTGCCAGCAGCGACAGGGGGGTCGATGGCTACACCTTC. It translates to CASSDRGVDGYTF.

As DNA, the CDR3 is TGTGCCAGTAGTATGGAGCATACTACGCAGTATTTT. Protein product: CASSMEHTTQYF. This rearrangement joins TRBV19 to TRBJ2-3; D unresolved. Germline assignment: CDR1 LNHDA and CDR2 SQIVND (reference sequence). Deletions cut 3 bases from V and 8 bases from J, with 9 bases between. CDR3 size: 12 residues.

This rearrangement joins TRBV11-2 to TRBJ2-1; 10 nucleotides match TRBD2. CDR3 length: 16 amino acids. Losses at the gene ends were 0 bases for V and 9 bases for J; bases not matched to a gene: 8. Germline loops: CDR1 SGHAT, CDR2 FQNNGV. The CDR3 region has the DNA TGTGCCAGCAGCTTAGATTTAAGCGGGAGGGCGAGTGAGCAGTTCTTC. Its translation: CASSLDLSGRASEQFF.

The gene calls are TRBV5-1 and TRBJ2-2; 9 bases agree with TRBD1. After removal of 2 bases from V and 6 bases from J, the junction contained 8 bases not matched to a gene. The CDR3 is made up of 16 amino acids. Germline assignment: CDR1 SGHRS and CDR2 YFSETQ. CDR3 nucleotide sequence: TGCGCCAGCAGCTTCCCCGGGACAGGGAAGGCCGGGGAGCTGTTTTTT. This encodes CASSFPGTGKAGELFF. The variable domain in full, completed from reference TRBV5-1 and TRBJ2-2, reads KAGVTQTPRYLIKTRGQQVTLSCSPISGHRSVSWYQQTPGQGLQFLFEYFSETQRNKGNFPGRFSGRQFSNSRSEMNVSTLELGDSALYLCASSFPGTGKAGELFFGEGSRLTVL.

This rearrangement joins TRBV9 to TRBJ2-5; 11 positions match TRBD2. Germline values: CDR1 SGDLS, CDR2 YYNGEE. The CDR3 has 14 residues. J lost 5 bases, V lost 0 bases, and 0 bases had no gene match. The CDR3: CASSVASGRETQYF. For the CDR3, the DNA is TGTGCCAGCAGCGTAGCTAGCGGGAGGGAGACCCAGTACTTC.

The chain employs TRBV19 and TRBJ1-2; D possibly corresponds to TRBD1 (6 bases). V dropped 7 bases and J dropped 0 bases, with 12 bases sitting between them. Per the germline V gene, CDR1 is LNHDA and CDR2 is SQIVND (reference sequence). There are 14 residues in the CDR3. The CDR3 region has the DNA TGTGCCAGTAACAGGGTCCCAGCTAACTATGGCTACACCTTC. This encodes CASNRVPANYGYTF.

The chain combines TRBV18 with TRBJ2-5; 11 bases agree with TRBD1. The CDR3 covers 15 residues. With 3 bases clipped from V and 4 bases from J, the junction kept 4 bases outside the gene matches. Germline V gene sequence: CDR1 KGHSH, CDR2 LQKENI. DNA for the CDR3: TGTGCCAGCTCACCTGGGACAGGGGGTACAGAGACCCAGTACTTC. The encoded protein is CASSPGTGGTETQYF.

This clone has a handful of counts. This chain joins TRBV28 and TRBJ1-2, with D unresolved. With 6 bases removed from V and 0 bases from J, the gap between germline ends came to 14 bases. Germline V CDR1 and CDR2: MDHEN, SYDVKM. The CDR3 spans 15 residues. CDR3 coding DNA: TGTGCCAGCAGCACCCTGAGAAGGGCTAACTATGGCTACACCTTC. Translated: CASSTLRRANYGYTF.

The chain combines TRBV11-1 with TRBJ2-1, with a tentative D call TRBD2 (6 bases). Trimming removed 5 bases from V and 4 bases from J, with 18 bases in between. Germline V gene sequence: CDR1 SGHAT, CDR2 FQDESV (reference sequence). The CDR3 contains 16 residues. CDR3 DNA sequence: TGTGCCAGCAGCAGCAGGGACTCGACGGATTACAATGAGCAGTTCTTC. This encodes CASSSRDSTDYNEQFF.

This clone was found once. The germline gene is not matched at one end of the junction; a read error may be the cause. The chain links TRBV18 to TRBJ2-1, with TRBD1 identical over 12 bases. Germline-derived CDR1 and CDR2 are KGHSH and LQKENI. This CDR3 region has 15 residues. CDR3: CASLPGDRGRNEQFF. The CDR3 coding sequence is TGTGCCAGCTTACCAGGGGACAGGGGGCGCAATGAGCAGTTCTTC.

V is TRBV5-1 and J is TRBJ1-3, with 8 bases lining up with TRBD1. Trimming removed 6 bases from V and 4 bases from J; junction bases left unmatched: 6. The CDR3 has 14 amino acids. Germline V gene data show CDR1 as SGHRS and CDR2 as YFSETQ. CDR3 nucleotide sequence: TGCGCCAGCACCCCGACAGGGGTCGGAAACACCATATATTTT. As protein: CASTPTGVGNTIYF.

V is TRBV9 and J is TRBJ2-3, with D maybe TRBD2 (6 bases). Trimming pared 3 bases from V and 4 bases from J, leaving 15 bases between. The CDR3 runs to 15 residues. Germline lookup yields CDR1 SGDLS and CDR2 YYNGEE. The CDR3 sequence is CASSGSGHRSDTQYF. CDR3 sequence (DNA): TGTGCCAGCAGCGGTAGCGGACACCGTTCAGATACGCAGTATTTT. The whole variable domain, remainder taken from reference TRBV9 and TRBJ2-3, is DSGVTQTPKHLITATGQRVTLRCSPRSGDLSVYWYQQSLDQGLQFLIQYYNGEERAKGNILERFSAQQFPDLHSELNLSSLELGDSALYFCASSGSGHRSDTQYFGPGTRLTVL.

This chain joins TRBV5-5 and TRBJ1-2; D possibly corresponds to TRBD1 (6 bases). The CDR3 has 14 residues. Germline V gene sequence: CDR1 SGHKS, CDR2 YYEKEE (reference sequence). The V and J ends lost 6 bases and 8 bases respectively, with 20 bases between them. Written as DNA, the CDR3 is TGTGCCAGCACCCCCGAGAGGGGGACTAGCGGCTACACCTTC. Amino acid sequence: CASTPERGTSGYTF.

The CDR3 region has the DNA TGTGCCATCAGTGAGTCGGGGATAGCGGGGTCCACCGGGGAGCTGTTTTTT. This sequence encodes CAISESGIAGSTGELFF. The genes are TRBV10-3 and TRBJ2-2; 8 bases match TRBD2. V was pared by 0 bases and J by 4 bases, with 7 bases of the junction left unmatched. CDR3 length equals 17 residues. The germline V gene encodes CDR1 ENHRY and CDR2 SYGVKD.

The gene calls are TRBV14 and TRBJ2-7, with 8 nucleotides matching TRBD1. The CDR3 is 15 residues long. Germline V CDR1 and CDR2: SGHDN, FVKESK. Losses at the gene ends were 4 bases for V and 5 bases for J; bases not matched to a gene: 10. The CDR3 DNA is TGTGCCAGCAGCCGTGACAGGGGATTGACGAACGAGCAGTACTTC. This translates into CASSRDRGLTNEQYF.

This chain joins TRBV7-9 and TRBJ1-1; possible D gene TRBD1, 6 bases. The V gene's germline CDR1 is SEHNR and CDR2 FQNEAQ (reference sequence). V shed 3 bases and J shed 4 bases, with 9 bases lying between them. The CDR3 covers 13 residues. The CDR3 sequence: CASSFEGGTEAFF. The CDR3, as DNA: TGTGCCAGCAGCTTTGAAGGGGGCACTGAAGCTTTCTTT. Supplemented by reference TRBV7-9 and TRBJ1-1, the full variable domain reads DTGVSQNPRHKITKRGQNVTFRCDPISEHNRLYWYRQTLGQGPEFLTYFQNEAQLEKSRLLSDRFSAERPKGSFSTLEIQRTEQGDSAMYLCASSFEGGTEAFFGQGTRLTVV.